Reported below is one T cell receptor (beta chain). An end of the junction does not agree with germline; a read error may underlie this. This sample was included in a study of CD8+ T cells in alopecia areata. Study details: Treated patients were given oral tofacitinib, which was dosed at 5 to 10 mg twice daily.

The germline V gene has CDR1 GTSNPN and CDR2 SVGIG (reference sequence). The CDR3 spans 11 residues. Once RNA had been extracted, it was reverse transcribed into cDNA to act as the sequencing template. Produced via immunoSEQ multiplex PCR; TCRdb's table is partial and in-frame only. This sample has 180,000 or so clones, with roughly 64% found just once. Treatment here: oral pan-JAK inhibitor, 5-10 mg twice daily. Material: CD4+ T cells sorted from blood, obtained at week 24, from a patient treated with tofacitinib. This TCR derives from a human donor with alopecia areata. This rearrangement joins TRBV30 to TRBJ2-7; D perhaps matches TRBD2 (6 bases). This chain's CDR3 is CAWSVTGRYDF. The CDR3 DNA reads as TGTGCCTGGAGTGTTACGGGGAGGTATGACTTC.